These T cell receptor beta chains were read from a single sample in a study of beta chain features in type 1 diabetes. Method: immunoSEQ multiplex PCR; TCRdb's copy keeps in-frame clones and lacks some. The sample includes about 230,000 clones, over 8.5% of them seen just once. Sequencing was done on a sample of naive CD4+ T cells from blood. The origin of the receptors is a woman aged 18 to 35 in good health. The CDR3 runs from the conserved cysteine through the conserved F or W. Each record gives: CDR3 length, clone size, V gene, D gene, J gene, CDR3 DNA, CDR3 protein. D genes are given only for firm matches. For some rows the clone size is stated as once, few or many, or as a class when expanded; others skip it.

>15|few|TRBV30|TRBD1|TRBJ1-5
TGTGCCTGGAGCCCGAGGGGGCCCATCAATCAGCCCCAGCATTTT
CAWSPRGPINQPQHF
>16|.|TRBV5-5|TRBD1|TRBJ2-1
TGTGCCAGCAGCCCGGGTCAGGGGGTCCCCTACAATGAGCAGTTCTTC
CASSPGQGVPYNEQFF
>17|few|TRBV21-1|.|TRBJ2-1
TGTGCCAGCAGCAAGTGGTTAGCGGGAAGCTCCTACAATGAGCAGTTCTTC
CASSKWLAGSSYNEQFF
>15|.|TRBV27|.|TRBJ2-5
TGTGCCAGCAGTTTACGCCGCGGGGGCAGAGAGACCCAGTACTTC
CASSLRRGGRETQYF
>15|.|TRBV19|TRBD1|TRBJ2-3
TGTGCCAGTAGTGCCCTGGACAGGGGGACAGATACGCAGTATTTT
CASSALDRGTDTQYF
>16|few|TRBV7-9|TRBD1|TRBJ2-7
TGTGCCAGCAGCTCCTCTCGGGACAGGGGTCGGTACGAGCAGTACTTC
CASSSSRDRGRYEQYF
>16|.|TRBV5-1|.|TRBJ2-5
TGCGCCAGCAGCCCCACCCTTCGGGGGTACCAAGAGACCCAGTACTTC
CASSPTLRGYQETQYF
>15|.|TRBV18|TRBD2|TRBJ2-1
TGTGCCAGCTCACCGATTACTAGCGGATACAATGAGCAGTTCTTC
CASSPITSGYNEQFF
>15|.|TRBV30|.|TRBJ1-6
TGTGCCTGGAGCCCGGGGAGGGCAGGGGACTCACCCCTCCACTTT
CAWSPGRAGDSPLHF
>16|.|TRBV5-1|TRBD2|TRBJ2-3
TGCGCCAGCAGCTCCCAGACTAGCGGGAGTTATGGTACGCAGTATTTT
CASSSQTSGSYGTQYF
>15|.|TRBV18|TRBD1|TRBJ2-1
TGTGCCAGCTCACCAATTGGGACAGGGAACAATGAGCAGTTCTTC
CASSPIGTGNNEQFF
>15|few|TRBV9|TRBD2|TRBJ2-1
TGTGCCAGCAGCGTAGCGGCGGGGGGCTACAATGAGCAGTTCTTC
CASSVAAGGYNEQFF
>16|few|TRBV15|TRBD1|TRBJ1-5
TGTGCCACCAGCAGAGATGGGACAGGGGGCAATCAGCCCCAGCATTTT
CATSRDGTGGNQPQHF
>14|.|TRBV2|TRBD1|TRBJ2-7
TGTGCCAGCAGCATTGGACAGGTTTCCTACGAGCAGTACTTC
CASSIGQVSYEQYF
>16|few|TRBV2|TRBD1|TRBJ2-5
TGTGCCAGCAGTGAAGTCGGGACAGGGGGATCGGAGACCCAGTACTTC
CASSEVGTGGSETQYF
>14|.|TRBV5-1|.|TRBJ2-3
TGCGCCAGCAGCTTGGGGGCTAGCACAGATACGCAGTATTTT
CASSLGASTDTQYF
>12|.|TRBV6-5|.|TRBJ2-7
TGTGCCAGCAGTGATAGTATCGGCGAGCAGTACTTC
CASSDSIGEQYF
>15|many|TRBV4-1|TRBD2|TRBJ2-1
TGCGCCAGCAGCCTAGGACTAGCGGGAGCGTATGAGCAGTTCTTC
CASSLGLAGAYEQFF
>14|.|TRBV9|TRBD1|TRBJ2-7
TGTGCCAGCAGCGCGAGACAGGGTCCCTACGAGCAGTACTTC
CASSARQGPYEQYF
>15|few|TRBV7-2|TRBD2|TRBJ2-5
TGTGCCAGCAGCTTAGAGGGTCTAGCGGGAGAGACCCAGTACTTC
CASSLEGLAGETQYF
>12|few|TRBV30|.|TRBJ1-6
TGTGCCTGGAGTGTCCGATGGCCACCCCTCCACTTT
CAWSVRWPPLHF
>13|.|TRBV5-4|.|TRBJ2-5
TGTGCCAGCAGGACAACAGGGAAGGAGACCCAGTACTTC
CASRTTGKETQYF